The rows below give T cell receptor beta chains drawn from one sample of a study of blood T cell repertoires in COVID-19. Profiling relied on immunoSEQ multiplex PCR, and the TCRdb table lists in-frame clones only, not all of them. This table holds 50,000 or so clones, over 75% found once. Material for sequencing was peripheral blood. The receptors come from a human donor with active COVID-19. The donor label of this sample is uncertain. CDR3s include the opening cysteine and the closing phenylalanine or tryptophan. D genes are given only for firm matches. Size is omitted from some rows. Given values are once, few, many or a class for expanded clones.

size,J,V,D,DNA,CDR3
.,TRBJ1-2,TRBV6-5,.,TGTGCCAGCAGCTGGACTGGGGGCTACACCTTC,CASSWTGGYTF
once,TRBJ1-2,TRBV7-2,.,TGTGCCAGCAGCCCCACGGCGGGGGAGGGAGGCTACACCTTC,CASSPTAGEGGYTF
.,TRBJ2-4,TRBV18,.,TGTGCCAGCTCACCATCACAGGGAGGGAACATTCAGTACTTC,CASSPSQGGNIQYF
.,TRBJ1-2,TRBV5-1,.,TGCGCCAGCAGCACGAGCCCGAGGGGGGGCAATGGCTACACCTTC,CASSTSPRGGNGYTF
.,TRBJ1-1,TRBV18,.,TGTGCCAGCTCACCGGATTGGGGCCGGACTGAAGCTTTCTTT,CASSPDWGRTEAFF
once,TRBJ1-4,TRBV4-1,.,TGCGCCAGCAGCCAACAGGGGTATAATGAAAAACTGTTTTTT,CASSQQGYNEKLFF
.,TRBJ2-3,TRBV18,TRBD1,TGTGCCAGCTCCCCCGGGACAGGGGGTTCAGATACGCAGTATTTT,CASSPGTGGSDTQYF
.,TRBJ2-7,TRBV29-1,.,TGCAGCGTTGAGCGAGGGTACGAGCAGTACTTC,CSVERGYEQYF
.,TRBJ2-3,TRBV7-9,TRBD1,TGTGCCAGCACCTTACAGGGGAGCACAGATACGCAGTATTTT,CASTLQGSTDTQYF
.,TRBJ1-2,TRBV19,.,TGTGCCAGTAGTATAATCGCGGGTCGCATCGGCTACACCTTC,CASSIIAGRIGYTF
.,TRBJ2-7,TRBV29-1,TRBD1,TGCAGCGTCCGGGGGGACAGGGAGCACGAGCAGTACTTC,CSVRGDREHEQYF
.,TRBJ1-1,TRBV7-3,.,TGTGCCAGCAGCTTGGCAGGACTTCCGAACACTGAAGCTTTCTTT,CASSLAGLPNTEAFF
.,TRBJ2-7,TRBV29-1,TRBD2,TGCAGCGTACTAGCGGGAGAGGGGCAGTACTTC,CSVLAGEGQYF
.,TRBJ2-5,TRBV11-3,.,TGTGCCAGCAGCTCTTCGGGATACCAAGAGACCCAGTACTTC,CASSSSGYQETQYF
.,TRBJ1-3,TRBV5-6,.,TGTGCCAGCAGCTTGGACAGTTACTCTGGAAACACCATATATTTT,CASSLDSYSGNTIYF
.,TRBJ2-6,TRBV27,.,TGTGCCAGCAGCCAACCGCTATCTGGGGCCAACGTCCTGACTTTC,CASSQPLSGANVLTF
.,TRBJ1-5,TRBV5-6,.,TGTGCCAGCAGCTTGAGGGGGGGGTATCAGCCCCAGCATTTT,CASSLRGGYQPQHF
.,TRBJ1-1,TRBV2,TRBD1,TGTGCCAGCAGTACAGGGGCCTTGAACACTGAAGCTTTCTTT,CASSTGALNTEAFF
few,TRBJ1-5,TRBV5-1,TRBD1,TGCGCCAGCAGCTTGACAGGGGCAGGCCAGCCCCAGCATTTT,CASSLTGAGQPQHF
.,TRBJ2-3,TRBV6-2/TRBV6-3,TRBD2,TGTGCCAGCAGTTCCAGGACTAGCGGGGGGCTTGGGGATACGCAGTATTTT,CASSSRTSGGLGDTQYF
.,TRBJ2-7,TRBV19,.,TGTGCCAGTGCCTCGACACACTCCTACGAGCAGTACTTC,CASASTHSYEQYF
.,TRBJ1-1,TRBV7-3,TRBD1,TGTGCCAGCAGCTCGACAGGGGGCAGGGCTGAAGCTTTCTTT,CASSSTGGRAEAFF
.,TRBJ2-1,TRBV6-5,.,TGTGCCAGCGCGGAGGACCCTACCTACAATGAGCAGTTCTTC,CASAEDPTYNEQFF
once,TRBJ2-5,TRBV29-1,TRBD2,TGCAGCGTTGAGGCTAGCGGGGAGCCCCAGTACTTC,CSVEASGEPQYF
.,TRBJ1-1,TRBV18,TRBD1,TGTGCCAGCTCACCACCGACAGGGTTGAACACTGAAGCTTTCTTT,CASSPPTGLNTEAFF
.,TRBJ1-1,TRBV20-1,TRBD1,TGCAGTGCTAGTTCCCGGGACAGGATTGAAGCTTTCTTT,CSASSRDRIEAFF
.,TRBJ1-6,TRBV4-3,.,TGCGCCAGCAGCCACCTTTCCATTGAAACGGGACAATATAGCTCCTATAATTCACCCCTCCACTTT,CASSHLSIETGQYSSYNSPLHF
.,TRBJ2-1,TRBV6-4,.,TGTGCCAGTAGTTCCCAGGATACCAATGAGCAGTTCTTC,CASSSQDTNEQFF
.,TRBJ1-2,TRBV27,TRBD1,TGTGCCAGCGGGGGACAGGGTCATGGCTACACCTTC,CASGGQGHGYTF